This TCR beta chain is drawn from a study of blood T cell repertoires in COVID-19. Overall study: Whether acute or convalescent, the COVID-19 samples came from the United States, Italy and Spain. Nucleic acid was either cDNA or gDNA, and it came from T cells, B-cell-depleted T cells, or PBMCs.

Grouping used clinical history reported by participants in a survey and questionnaire. The V and J ends lost 4 bases and 1 base respectively, with 9 bases between them. The CDR3 is made up of 14 amino acids. The V gene's germline CDR1 is SGHNT and CDR2 YYREEE (reference sequence). Authors' processing steps: Quantification of nucleated cells was approximated via reference gene primer amplification. Sequenced by immunoSEQ multiplex PCR; TCRdb stores in-frame clones only, minus some. V and J calls and clone size come straight from that table; D and trimming were deduced from the DNA. The table records under 250,000 clones, 85% to 90% of them present only once.

This TCR derives from a woman aged 18-30 years in a cohort exposed to, infected with or recovered from COVID-19 (not recorded which). This sequence joins TRBV5-4 and TRBJ1-5; the D gene is possibly TRBD1 (6 bases). Sequencing was performed on PBMCs or T cells enriched from blood (not recorded which). CDR3 loop: CASSADRSNQPQHF. DNA of the CDR3: TGTGCCAGCAGCGCTGACAGGAGCAATCAGCCCCAGCATTTT.